This is a list of T cell receptor beta chains from one sample in a study of blood T cell repertoires in COVID-19. Profiled with immunoSEQ multiplex PCR; TCRdb holds only in-frame clones, not every one. The sample includes tens of thousands of clones, about 84% seen only once; the top ten take about 3%. Sequencing used peripheral blood. The receptors were gathered from a man in his 70s with COVID-19, enrolled during active disease. CDR3s include the opening cysteine and the closing phenylalanine or tryptophan.

V	J	CDR3
TRBV28	TRBJ1-5	CASSLIRTGGNQPQHF
TRBV7-8	TRBJ2-5	CASSSQTGVGETQYF
TRBV3-1/TRBV3-2	TRBJ2-2	CASSPRAGVNTGELFF
TRBV27	TRBJ2-7	CATQAGLSYEQYF
TRBV28	TRBJ2-5	CASSIPGETQYF
TRBV9	TRBJ2-1	CASSPSGRYNEQFF
TRBV19	TRBJ2-1	CASSIQGPLSTAYNEQFF
TRBV12-2	TRBJ2-7	CASRLGGQASYEQYF
TRBV19	TRBJ1-1	CASTMTGKTEAFF
TRBV19	TRBJ1-1	CASSSPGRNEAFF
TRBV19	TRBJ2-2	CASSQGIGINGELFF
TRBV13	TRBJ2-5	CASSSVGLEETQYF
TRBV28	TRBJ2-1	CASSLTAGEYNEQFF
TRBV10-3	TRBJ2-7	CAINPGTGESYEQYF
TRBV28	TRBJ2-5	CASSLPLGAQETQYF
TRBV19	TRBJ2-3	CASRNSGRHTHMMGDTQYF
TRBV2	TRBJ1-2	CASSAAGEGYGYTF
TRBV13	TRBJ2-7	CASRARGGDSYEQYF
TRBV5-4	TRBJ2-7	CASSLAGTSGPTKQYF
TRBV15	TRBJ2-7	CATSRAEGRSEQYF
TRBV6-5	TRBJ2-7	CASIGSGSDEQYF
TRBV20-1	TRBJ2-3	CSARFGHTQYF
TRBV6-5	TRBJ1-2	CASSYSRDRTTGYTF
TRBV6-5	TRBJ1-3	CASSYSFGGSGNTIYF
TRBV6-1	TRBJ1-5	CASSEERSYLGEPQHF
TRBV15	TRBJ1-4	CATSQMAASWVFF
TRBV5-4	TRBJ1-1	CASSSKGGLTEAFF
TRBV10-3	TRBJ1-6	CAISESLQGNSPLHF
TRBV6-1	TRBJ1-2	CASSEEPGRGGYTF
TRBV19	TRBJ1-6	CASSISQGARNSPLHF
TRBV7-8	TRBJ2-4	CASSPGGVGNIQYF
TRBV6-6	TRBJ2-4	CASSYRDRGLENIQYF
TRBV4-1	TRBJ2-2	CASSRVLDRGNTGELFF
TRBV21-1	TRBJ2-7	CASSKPRGGYPYEQYF
TRBV29-1	TRBJ2-2	CSVVAGGNTGELFF
TRBV5-8	TRBJ1-1	CASSLVGQSRGTEAFF
TRBV4-1	TRBJ2-1	CASSQGGSGRGFNEQFF
TRBV11-1	TRBJ2-5	CASSPAATPGQETQYF
TRBV9	TRBJ2-2	CASSVAGDRIGELFF
TRBV7-2	TRBJ2-4	CASSSIRGPGHIQYF
TRBV12-3/TRBV12-4	TRBJ1-2	CASSFPGTGHTF
TRBV9	TRBJ2-1	CASSPTLAGYNEQFF
TRBV28	TRBJ1-5	CASSFGNLDQPQHF
TRBV7-2	TRBJ2-7	CASSLAVGGGRGRDEQYF
TRBV18	TRBJ2-3	CASSHDATKYTQYF
TRBV4-3	TRBJ2-2	CASSQDGPGEELFF
TRBV27	TRBJ1-4	CASRLQGGEKLFF
TRBV20-1	TRBJ1-1	CSAQGNTEAFF
TRBV27	TRBJ2-1	CASLSGPPGLAGAKEQFF
TRBV30	TRBJ2-3	CAWGPGSGTDTQYF
TRBV10-3	TRBJ2-7	CAISGQGVSGEQYF
TRBV6-5	TRBJ2-3	CASSPYRATDTQYF
TRBV30	TRBJ1-4	CAWSLGQGLEKLFF
TRBV10-1	TRBJ1-1	CASRPGTGGFTEAFF
TRBV10-3	TRBJ1-1	CAISSLEGEGAFF
TRBV28	TRBJ1-2	CASSFQVYGYTF
TRBV5-4	TRBJ1-5	CASSLTGGASNQPQHF